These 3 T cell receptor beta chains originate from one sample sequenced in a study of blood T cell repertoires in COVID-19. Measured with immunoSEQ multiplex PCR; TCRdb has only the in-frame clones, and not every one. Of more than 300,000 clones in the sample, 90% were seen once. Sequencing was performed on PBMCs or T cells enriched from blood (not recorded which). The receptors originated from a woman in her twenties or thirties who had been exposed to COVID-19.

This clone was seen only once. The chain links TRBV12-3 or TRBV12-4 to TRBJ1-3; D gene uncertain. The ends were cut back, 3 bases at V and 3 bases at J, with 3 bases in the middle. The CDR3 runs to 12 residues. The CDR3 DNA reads TGTGCCAGCAGTTTTTATGGAAACACCATATATTTT. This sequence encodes CASSFYGNTIYF.

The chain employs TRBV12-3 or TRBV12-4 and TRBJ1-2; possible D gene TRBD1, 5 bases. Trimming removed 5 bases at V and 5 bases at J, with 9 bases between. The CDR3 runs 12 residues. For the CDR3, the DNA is TGTGCCAGCAGTATGGGGGGGTATGGCTACACCTTC. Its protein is CASSMGGYGYTF.

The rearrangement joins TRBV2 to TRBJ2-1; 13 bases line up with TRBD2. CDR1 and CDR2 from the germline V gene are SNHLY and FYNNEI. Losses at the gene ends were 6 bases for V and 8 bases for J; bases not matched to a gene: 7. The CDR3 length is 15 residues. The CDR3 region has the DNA TGTGCCAGCAGGACTAGCGGGGGGTCCCCGGATGAGCAGTTCTTC. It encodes CASRTSGGSPDEQFF.